A single count supports the clone carrying this TCR beta chain. The data derive from a study of blood T cell repertoires in COVID-19. Background on the study: Some COVID-19 samples were acute and others convalescent; all came from the United States, Italy and Spain.

Under the authors' procedure: Reference gene primer amplification gave estimated nucleated cell counts. Clones were read by immunoSEQ multiplex PCR, and TCRdb kept only the in-frame ones, dropping some. The DNA gave D and trimming, while V, J and clone size come from that table. The sample holds hundreds of thousands of clones; roughly 90% are singletons and the top ten take around 4.5%. Trimming took 5 bases from V and 0 from J; bases not matched to a gene: 7. The germline CDR1 and CDR2 sequences are SGHNT and YENEEA. The length of the CDR3 is 15 residues. This chain connects TRBV11-3 to TRBJ2-7, with 7 bases matching TRBD2. The receptor was derived from a young woman with acute COVID-19. Sequencing was performed on PBMCs or T cells enriched from blood (not recorded which). The CDR3 spells CASSPLGGRSYEQYF. The CDR3 coding sequence is TGTGCCAGCAGCCCTCTGGGAGGGCGCTCCTACGAGCAGTACTTC.